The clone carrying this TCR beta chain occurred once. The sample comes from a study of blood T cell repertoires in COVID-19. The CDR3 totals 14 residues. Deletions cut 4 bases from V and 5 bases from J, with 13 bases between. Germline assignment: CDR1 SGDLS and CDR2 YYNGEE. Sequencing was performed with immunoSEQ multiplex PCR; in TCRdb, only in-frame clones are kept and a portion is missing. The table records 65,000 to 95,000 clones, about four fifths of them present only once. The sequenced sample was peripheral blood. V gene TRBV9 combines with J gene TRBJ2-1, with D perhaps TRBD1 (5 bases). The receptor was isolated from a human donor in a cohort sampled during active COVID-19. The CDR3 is CASSLRTQNNEQFF. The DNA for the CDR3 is TGTGCCAGCAGCTTACGGACACAGAACAATGAGCAGTTCTTC.